A single sample is the source of the 32 T cell receptor beta chains below, sequenced in a study of PD-1 blockade in classical Hodgkin lymphoma. Brentuximab vedotin exposure varied, and every patient relapsed after autologous stem cell transplantation. The assay was immunoSEQ multiplex PCR, and TCRdb's table has in-frame clones only and misses some. The table includes under 110,000 clones, approximately 90% detected once. The input for sequencing was peripheral blood mononuclear cells (PBMCs), taken before the second cycle of nivolumab. These receptor sequences come from a human donor with classical Hodgkin lymphoma.

V and J are TRBV7-3 and TRBJ2-3, with 8 bases fitting TRBD2. V shed 5 bases, J shed 3 bases, and the junction held 13 bases outside the gene matches. This CDR3 is built from 17 residues. Germline lookup yields CDR1 SGHTA and CDR2 FQGTGA. The CDR3 DNA sequence: TGTGCCAGCAGCAACAAATTAGGGGCTAGCGGGACAGATACGCAGTATTTT. Translating gives CASSNKLGASGTDTQYF. Complete variable domain (other parts from reference TRBV7-3 and TRBJ2-3): GAGVSQTPSNKVTEKGKYVELRCDPISGHTALYWYRQSLGQGPEFLIYFQGTGAADDSGLPNDRFFAVRPEGSVSTLKIQRTERGDSAVYLCASSNKLGASGTDTQYFGPGTRLTVL.

V and J are TRBV5-8 and TRBJ2-7; D is ambiguous. The CDR3 has 13 amino acids. Germline lookup yields CDR1 SGHTS and CDR2 YDEGEE. Trimming took 3 bases from V and 3 from J, leaving 10 bases between them. CDR3 in amino acids: CASSYGHLYEQYF. The CDR3 DNA is TGTGCCAGCAGCTATGGCCACCTCTACGAGCAGTACTTC.

J is TRBJ2-7 and V is TRBV7-9, with D unclear. The CDR3 consists of 14 residues. V dropped 2 bases and J dropped 1 base, with 9 bases sitting between them. Germline values: CDR1 SEHNR, CDR2 FQNEAQ (reference sequence). This CDR3 is CASSLSDGSYEQYF. CDR3 DNA: TGTGCCAGCAGCTTATCGGACGGTTCCTACGAGCAGTACTTC.

The chain combines TRBV7-2 with TRBJ2-7; D perhaps matches TRBD1 (6 bases). The CDR3 extends over 14 amino acids. Germline loops: CDR1 SGHTA, CDR2 FQGNSA. Trimming shortened V by 0 bases and J by 12 bases, and 18 bases separated the two germline ends. CDR3 coding DNA: TGTGCCAGCAGCTTAGCGGGTACAGGGCATTATAGGTACTTC. Its translation: CASSLAGTGHYRYF.

The chain employs TRBV7-8 and TRBJ1-5, with 8 bases lining up with TRBD1. Germline V lookup: CDR1 SGHVS, CDR2 FQNEAQ. The CDR3 is 13 residues long. The V and J ends lost 4 bases and 6 bases, in that order; junction bases with no gene match: 2. The CDR3 loop reads CASSSGGFQPQHF. The CDR3 DNA is TGTGCCAGCAGCTCAGGGGGCTTTCAGCCCCAGCATTTT.

The rearrangement links TRBV2 to TRBJ2-5, with D unresolved. With 8 bases removed from V and 1 base from J, the gap between germline ends came to 20 bases. The CDR3 has 16 amino acids. Germline values: CDR1 SNHLY, CDR2 FYNNEI. CDR3 sequence: CASALLWANTQETQYF. The CDR3 nucleotides read TGTGCCAGCGCCCTACTTTGGGCCAACACCCAAGAGACCCAGTACTTC.

This CDR3 reads CASSPLAGDYNEQFF. CDR3 bases: TGTGCCAGCTCTCCTCTAGCGGGGGACTACAATGAGCAGTTCTTC. The J gene is TRBJ2-1, the V gene TRBV18, with TRBD2 matching 10 bases. Germline V CDR1 and CDR2: KGHSH, LQKENI. The CDR3 has 15 residues. Losses at the gene ends were 6 bases for V and 3 bases for J; bases not matched to a gene: 5.

The rearrangement links TRBV6-4 to TRBJ1-3; D ambiguous. Trimming removed 2 bases from V and 0 bases from J, with 8 bases in between. Germline V gene sequence: CDR1 MRHNA, CDR2 SNTAGT. There are 15 residues in the CDR3. CDR3 sequence: CASSDEDFSGNTIYF. In DNA form, the CDR3 reads TGTGCCAGCAGTGACGAGGACTTCTCTGGAAACACCATATATTTT.

The gene calls are TRBV7-3 and TRBJ2-6; no definite D call. CDR1 SGHTA and CDR2 FQGTGA come from the germline V gene. Trimming left V 0 bases short and J 0 bases short, with 6 bases between. This CDR3 is built from 16 residues. The CDR3 coding sequence is TGTGCCAGCAGCTTAACAGGCCCCTCTGGGGCCAACGTCCTGACTTTC. Amino acid sequence: CASSLTGPSGANVLTF.

The chain has TRBV30 and TRBJ1-6, with 11 bases lining up with TRBD1. J lost 10 bases, V lost 2 bases, and 13 bases had no gene match. Per germline, CDR1 GTSNPN and CDR2 SVGIG (reference sequence). The CDR3 sequence is 17 residues long. The DNA for the CDR3 is TGTGCCTGGAGTCCTCCTTGGACAGGGGGCTGGGGGTCACCCCTCCACTTT. Protein: CAWSPPWTGGWGSPLHF.

The gene calls are TRBV19 and TRBJ1-1; the match to TRBD1 covers 10 bases. The CDR3 has 19 amino acids. Trimming took 4 bases from V and 2 from J; bases not matched to a gene: 16. Germline CDR1 and CDR2: LNHDA and SQIVND (reference sequence). The CDR3 DNA follows: TGTGCCAGTAGTAGTTTCTCCGTTCCGGGACAGGGGTTTAACACTGAAGCTTTCTTT. Protein sequence: CASSSFSVPGQGFNTEAFF.

V gene TRBV27 combines with J gene TRBJ2-3, with D perhaps TRBD1 (6 bases). Germline CDR1 reads MNHEY; CDR2 reads SMNVEV (reference sequence). The CDR3 spans 13 residues. Trimming removed 6 bases from V and 6 bases from J, with 13 bases in between. Written as DNA, the CDR3 is TGTGCCAGCAGGACCACAGGGTCTGATACGCAGTATTTT. It codes for CASRTTGSDTQYF.

This clone was detected only once. V gene TRBV18 combines with J gene TRBJ1-2; TRBD1 matches 7 bases. V gave up 2 bases and J gave up 3 bases; unmatched junction bases: 6. Looked up from germline, CDR1 is KGHSH and CDR2 is LQKENI. The CDR3 loop spans 15 amino acids. CDR3 in DNA: TGTGCCAGCTCACCAGCCTTAACAGGGGACTATGGCTACACCTTC. Its translation: CASSPALTGDYGYTF.

This chain uses TRBV4-1 with TRBJ2-3; 8 bases agree with TRBD2. The CDR3 contains 17 residues. The germline V gene encodes CDR1 MGHRA and CDR2 YSYEKL. Germline trimming cut 3 bases from V and 6 bases from J; bases unmatched to any gene: 14. The CDR3 is CASSQHLGGVRKDTQYF. CDR3 sequence (DNA): TGCGCCAGCAGCCAGCACCTCGGGGGGGTACGTAAGGATACGCAGTATTTT.

This chain connects TRBV11-3 to TRBJ2-1, with D possibly called TRBD1 or TRBD2 (6 bases each). Germline CDR1 and CDR2: SGHNT and YENEEA. This CDR3 region has 14 residues. V was trimmed by 2 bases and J by 7 bases, leaving 12 bases between them. CDR3 nucleotides: TGTGCCAGCAGCTTAAGGGGGGCTGGGAATGAGCAGTTCTTC. This encodes CASSLRGAGNEQFF.

The chain has TRBV28 and TRBJ2-7; possible D gene TRBD1, 5 bases. Trimming removed 10 bases at V and 5 bases at J, with 21 bases between. Germline values: CDR1 MDHEN, CDR2 SYDVKM. CDR3 size: 14 residues. DNA for the CDR3: TGTGCCACAAGGGGCCGTTATATCGCCCACGAGCAGTACTTC. Encoded protein: CATRGRYIAHEQYF.

The rearrangement links TRBV7-6 to TRBJ2-1; 7 bases map to TRBD1. CDR1 SGHVS and CDR2 FNYEAQ come from the germline V gene. The CDR3 length is 15 residues. With 0 bases clipped from V and 7 bases from J, the junction kept 6 bases outside the gene matches. In nucleotides, the CDR3 is TGTGCCAGCAGCTTAGCCCACAGGGGACGTAATGAGCAGTTCTTC. Translation: CASSLAHRGRNEQFF.

V gene TRBV30 combines with J gene TRBJ2-2; D unclear. Trimming took 5 bases from V and 6 from J, leaving 13 bases between them. Germline V gene lookup returns CDR1 GTSNPN and CDR2 SVGIG (reference sequence). This CDR3 is built from 13 residues. DNA of the CDR3: TGTGCCTGGCATTTAAATTCTGCCGGGGAGCTGTTTTTT. Amino acids: CAWHLNSAGELFF.

The V call is TRBV5-5, the J call TRBJ1-2; D remains ambiguous. The CDR3 covers 13 residues. The V gene lost 2 bases and the J gene lost 0 bases, with 5 bases spanning the gap. CDR1 and CDR2 from the germline V gene are SGHKS and YYEKEE (reference sequence). CDR3 protein: CASSLDTNYGYTF. In DNA form, the CDR3 reads TGTGCCAGCAGCTTAGATACTAACTATGGCTACACCTTC. Combining the CDR3 with reference TRBV5-5 and TRBJ1-2 gives the whole variable domain DAGVTQSPTHLIKTRGQQVTLRCSPISGHKSVSWYQQVLGQGPQFIFQYYEKEERGRGNFPDRFSARQFPNYSSELNVNALLLGDSALYLCASSLDTNYGYTFGSGTRLTVV.

The chain joins TRBV28 to TRBJ1-3; D not certain. Trimming removed 2 bases at V and 2 bases at J, with 13 bases between. Germline V gives CDR1 MDHEN, CDR2 SYDVKM. The CDR3 runs to 16 residues. The CDR3 loop is CASSLPLGHTGNTIYF. CDR3 sequence (DNA): TGTGCCAGCAGTTTACCTTTAGGCCACACTGGAAACACCATATATTTT. Drawing the rest from reference TRBV28 and TRBJ1-3, the complete variable domain is DVKVTQSSRYLVKRTGEKVFLECVQDMDHENMFWYRQDPGLGLRLIYFSYDVKMKEKGDIPEGYSVSREKKERFSLILESASTNQTSMYLCASSLPLGHTGNTIYFGEGSWLTVV.

V and J are TRBV7-9 and TRBJ1-1; TRBD1 might be the D (6 bases). CDR1 is SEHNR, CDR2 FQNEAQ, per germline (reference sequence). Trimming pared 1 base from V and 4 bases from J, leaving 16 bases between. The CDR3 loop spans 16 amino acids. The DNA of the CDR3 is TGTGCCAGCAGCTTAGACATCCCGGGGGCGAGCACTGAAGCTTTCTTT. Amino acid sequence: CASSLDIPGASTEAFF.

This chain uses TRBV5-1 with TRBJ2-7, with D maybe TRBD1 (6 bases). Trimming removed 3 bases at V and 3 bases at J, with 10 bases between. The germline V gene has CDR1 SGHRS and CDR2 YFSETQ. The CDR3 spans 13 residues. CDR3 DNA: TGCGCCAGCAGCTGGGACATCGACTACGAGCAGTACTTC. This translates into CASSWDIDYEQYF.

This chain connects TRBV4-1 to TRBJ2-3, with TRBD1 as a possible D gene (5 bases). In germline, CDR1 is MGHRA, CDR2 YSYEKL. The CDR3 spans 14 residues. Trimming stripped 0 bases from V and 2 bases from J, with 6 bases between. The CDR3 sequence: CASSQEGVTDTQYF. CDR3 nucleotides: TGCGCCAGCAGCCAAGAAGGGGTCACAGATACGCAGTATTTT.

This clone has a handful of counts. The chain is built from TRBV19 and TRBJ1-1, with 8 bases lining up with TRBD1. This CDR3 contains 12 residues. Germline values: CDR1 LNHDA, CDR2 SQIVND (reference sequence). J gave up 10 bases and V 3 bases, and 4 bases lay outside the gene matches. CDR3 DNA: TGTGCCAGTAGTATTCGGACAGGGCGAGCTTTCTTT. Protein product: CASSIRTGRAFF.

V and J are TRBV9 and TRBJ2-1; 9 positions match TRBD2. Trimming at V came to 3 bases and at J to 8 bases, leaving 9 bases not matched to a gene. Germline V lookup: CDR1 SGDLS, CDR2 YYNGEE. The CDR3 contains 15 residues. This CDR3 reads CASSDSGGSWDEQFF. The CDR3 bases are TGTGCCAGCAGCGACAGCGGGGGGTCTTGGGATGAGCAGTTCTTC.

This rearrangement joins TRBV28 to TRBJ1-1, with D perhaps TRBD1 (5 bases). The germline V gene encodes CDR1 MDHEN and CDR2 SYDVKM. This CDR3 is built from 15 residues. Trimming left V 4 bases short and J 1 base short, with 13 bases between. The CDR3 DNA reads TGTGCCAGCAGTTCCTCACTTGGGGGGAACACTGAAGCTTTCTTT. Protein sequence: CASSSSLGGNTEAFF.

The gene calls are TRBV6-4 and TRBJ2-2; 9 bases are a match to TRBD1. The V gene's germline CDR1 is MRHNA and CDR2 SNTAGT. V was pared by 2 bases and J by 0 bases, with 4 bases of the junction left unmatched. The CDR3 totals 17 residues. CDR3 region: CASSDPGQGSNTGELFF. The DNA for the CDR3 is TGTGCCAGCAGTGACCCGGGACAGGGTTCGAACACCGGGGAGCTGTTTTTT.

The genes are TRBV13 and TRBJ1-6, with 9 bases aligning to TRBD1. CDR1 is PRHDT, CDR2 FYEKMQ, per germline (reference sequence). V shed 4 bases, J shed 9 bases, and the junction held 4 bases outside the gene matches. The CDR3 runs to 14 residues. The CDR3 sequence is CASSYGQGSSPLHF. CDR3 DNA: TGTGCCAGCAGCTACGGACAGGGGAGTTCACCCCTCCACTTT.

Only a few counts were recorded for this clone. This CDR3 reads CASSPPGTGGNEKLFF. As DNA, the CDR3 is TGTGCCAGCAGCCCCCCCGGGACAGGGGGTAATGAAAAACTGTTTTTT. V usage is TRBV7-9 and J usage is TRBJ1-4; 11 positions agree with TRBD1. Germline CDR1 SEHNR, CDR2 FQNEAQ (reference sequence). V was clipped by 5 bases and J by 4 bases; unmatched bases: 6. The CDR3 length is 16 residues.

This clone has just one count. The V call is TRBV7-8, the J call TRBJ1-1, with D possibly being TRBD1 (5 bases). The germline gives CDR1 SGHVS, CDR2 FQNEAQ. The CDR3 contains 13 residues. The V and J ends lost 5 bases and 6 bases respectively, with 13 bases between them. DNA for the CDR3: TGTGCCAGCAGCCCCGGGGCAGGGTCTGAAGCTTTCTTT. The encoded protein is CASSPGAGSEAFF.

The sample holds one count of this clone. DNA for the CDR3: TGTGCCAGCAGCCCGCGGACTAGCGGGGCAGGAGATACGCAGTATTTT. As protein: CASSPRTSGAGDTQYF. The rearrangement uses TRBV7-3 and TRBJ2-3; 12 nucleotides line up with TRBD2. The CDR3 length is 16 residues. The germline V gene has CDR1 SGHTA and CDR2 FQGTGA. With V trimmed by 5 bases and J by 5 bases, 8 bases remained unmatched.

The chain uses TRBV11-2 and TRBJ2-7, with 8 bases matching TRBD2. The junction had 5 bases not matched to a gene; V was cut back by 6 bases and J by 1 base. This CDR3 is 14 amino acids long. Per the germline V gene, CDR1 is SGHAT and CDR2 is FQNNGV. CDR3 in amino acids: CASSTGGGSYEQYF. The CDR3 nucleotides are TGTGCCAGCAGTACCGGGGGGGGTTCCTACGAGCAGTACTTC.